This TCR beta chain was found in a study of blood T cell repertoires in COVID-19. Study-level background: PBMCs, B-cell-depleted T cells, or T cells provided the cDNA or gDNA that made up the material.

The authors' processing: The authors estimated nucleated cell counts from reference gene primer amplification. Using immunoSEQ multiplex PCR, the repertoire was profiled, and TCRdb retains in-frame clones only, with some absent. That table is the source of V, J and clone size, and D and trimming were worked out from the DNA. Of fewer than 500,000 clones in the sample, roughly 85% were seen once. V lost 4 bases to trimming and J lost 0 bases, with 9 bases between them. CDR1 is SGHAT, CDR2 FQNNGV, per germline. CDR3 size: 14 residues. The genes are TRBV11-2 and TRBJ2-5; D is undetermined. This TCR derives from a woman aged 30 to 39 with active or convalescent COVID-19. Material for sequencing was peripheral blood. This CDR3 is CASSSPANQETQYF. DNA for the CDR3: TGTGCCAGCAGCTCCCCCGCGAACCAAGAGACCCAGTACTTC. Together with reference TRBV11-2 and TRBJ2-5, the CDR3 gives the full variable domain: EAGVAQSPRYKIIEKRQSVAFWCNPISGHATLYWYQQILGQGPKLLIQFQNNGVVDDSQLPKDRFSAERLKGVDSTLKIQPAKLEDSAVYLCASSSPANQETQYFGPGTRLLVL.